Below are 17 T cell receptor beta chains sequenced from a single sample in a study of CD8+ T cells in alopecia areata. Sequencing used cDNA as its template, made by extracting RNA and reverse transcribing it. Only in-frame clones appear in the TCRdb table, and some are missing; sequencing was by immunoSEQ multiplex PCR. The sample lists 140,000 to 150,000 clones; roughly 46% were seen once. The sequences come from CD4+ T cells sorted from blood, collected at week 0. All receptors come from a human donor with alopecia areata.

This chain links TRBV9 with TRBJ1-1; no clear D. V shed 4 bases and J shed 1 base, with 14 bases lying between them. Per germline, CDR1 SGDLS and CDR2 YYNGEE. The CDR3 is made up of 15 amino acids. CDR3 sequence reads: CASSSPRGGNTEAFF. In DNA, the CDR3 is TGTGCCAGCAGCTCCCCCCGAGGCGGGAACACTGAAGCTTTCTTT.

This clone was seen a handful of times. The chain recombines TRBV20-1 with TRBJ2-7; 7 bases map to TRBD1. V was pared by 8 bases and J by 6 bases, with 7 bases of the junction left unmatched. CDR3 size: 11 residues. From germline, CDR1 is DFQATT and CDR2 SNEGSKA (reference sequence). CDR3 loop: CSLYRGGEQYF. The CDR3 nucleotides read TGCAGTCTCTACAGGGGTGGCGAGCAGTACTTC.

CDR3: CAWNERESKNIQYF. Here the CDR3 DNA reads TGTGCCTGGAATGAGCGGGAGTCCAAAAACATTCAGTACTTC. The V and J genes are TRBV30 and TRBJ2-4; 8 positions match TRBD2. V shed 4 bases and J 2 bases; nucleotides not matched to a gene: 4. CDR1 is GTSNPN, CDR2 SVGIG, per germline (reference sequence). The CDR3 length is 14 residues.

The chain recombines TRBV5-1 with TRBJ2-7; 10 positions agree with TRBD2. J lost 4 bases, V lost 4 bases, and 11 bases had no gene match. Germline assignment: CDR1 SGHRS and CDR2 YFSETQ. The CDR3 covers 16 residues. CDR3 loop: CASSLGGAGGGYEQYF. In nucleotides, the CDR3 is TGCGCCAGCAGCCTTGGAGGAGCGGGAGGGGGATACGAGCAGTACTTC.

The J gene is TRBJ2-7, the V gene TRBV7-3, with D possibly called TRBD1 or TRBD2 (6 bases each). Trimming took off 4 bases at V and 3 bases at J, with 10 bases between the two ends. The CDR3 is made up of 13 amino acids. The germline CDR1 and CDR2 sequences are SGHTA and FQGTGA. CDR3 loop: CASSSEGGYEQYF. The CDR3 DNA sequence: TGTGCCAGCAGCTCGGAGGGGGGCTACGAGCAGTACTTC.

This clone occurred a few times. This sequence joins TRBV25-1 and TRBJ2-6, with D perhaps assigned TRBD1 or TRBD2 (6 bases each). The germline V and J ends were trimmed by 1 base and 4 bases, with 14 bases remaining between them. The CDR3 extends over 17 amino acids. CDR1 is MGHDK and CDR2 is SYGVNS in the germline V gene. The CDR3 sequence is CASSEFSGGPGANVLTF. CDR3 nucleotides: TGTGCCAGCAGTGAATTTTCCGGGGGCCCCGGGGCCAACGTCCTGACTTTC.

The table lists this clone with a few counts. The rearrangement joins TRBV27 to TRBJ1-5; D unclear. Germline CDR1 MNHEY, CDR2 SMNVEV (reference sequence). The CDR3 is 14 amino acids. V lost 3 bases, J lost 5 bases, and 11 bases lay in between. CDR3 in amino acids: CASSFSDGDQPQHF. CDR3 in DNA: TGTGCCAGCAGTTTCTCAGACGGAGATCAGCCCCAGCATTTT.

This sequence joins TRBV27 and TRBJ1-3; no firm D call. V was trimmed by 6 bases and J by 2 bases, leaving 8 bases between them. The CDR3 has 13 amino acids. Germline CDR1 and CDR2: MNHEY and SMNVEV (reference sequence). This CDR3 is CASSAGPGNTIYF. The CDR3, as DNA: TGTGCCAGCAGCGCTGGTCCTGGAAACACCATATATTTT.

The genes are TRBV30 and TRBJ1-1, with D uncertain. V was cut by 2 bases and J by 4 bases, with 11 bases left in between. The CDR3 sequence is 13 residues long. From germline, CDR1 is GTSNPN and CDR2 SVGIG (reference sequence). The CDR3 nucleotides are TGTGCCTGGAGTACAACCTGGGGCACTGAAGCTTTCTTT. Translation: CAWSTTWGTEAFF.

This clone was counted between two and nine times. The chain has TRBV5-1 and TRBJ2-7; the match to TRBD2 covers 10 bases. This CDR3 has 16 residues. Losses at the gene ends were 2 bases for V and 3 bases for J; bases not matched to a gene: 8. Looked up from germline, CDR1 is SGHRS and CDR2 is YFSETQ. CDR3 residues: CASSFELSGRDYEQYF. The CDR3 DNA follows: TGCGCCAGCAGCTTTGAACTCAGCGGGAGGGACTACGAGCAGTACTTC. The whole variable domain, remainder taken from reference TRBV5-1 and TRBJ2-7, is KAGVTQTPRYLIKTRGQQVTLSCSPISGHRSVSWYQQTPGQGLQFLFEYFSETQRNKGNFPGRFSGRQFSNSRSEMNVSTLELGDSALYLCASSFELSGRDYEQYFGPGTRLTVT.

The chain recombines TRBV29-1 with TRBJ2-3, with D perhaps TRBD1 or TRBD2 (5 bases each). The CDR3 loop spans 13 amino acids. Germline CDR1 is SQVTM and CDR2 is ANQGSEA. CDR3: CASRRGGGNTQYF. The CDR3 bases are TGCGCCTCCCGCAGAGGTGGGGGAAATACGCAGTATTTT.

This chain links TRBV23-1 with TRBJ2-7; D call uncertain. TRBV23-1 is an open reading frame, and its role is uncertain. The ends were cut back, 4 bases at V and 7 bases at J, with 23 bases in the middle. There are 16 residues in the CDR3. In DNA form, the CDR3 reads TGCGCCAGCAGTCTAAGCATCGGGCAGCCCCTACGAGAGCAGTACTTC. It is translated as CASSLSIGQPLREQYF.

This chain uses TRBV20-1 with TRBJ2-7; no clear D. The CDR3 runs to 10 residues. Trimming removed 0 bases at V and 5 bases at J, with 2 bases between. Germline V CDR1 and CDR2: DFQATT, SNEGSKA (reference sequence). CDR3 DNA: TGCAGTGCTAGAGATCACGAGCAGTACTTC. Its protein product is CSARDHEQYF.

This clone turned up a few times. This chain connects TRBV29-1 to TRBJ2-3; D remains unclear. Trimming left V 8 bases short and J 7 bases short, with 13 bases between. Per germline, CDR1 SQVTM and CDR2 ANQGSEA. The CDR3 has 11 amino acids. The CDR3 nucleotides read TGCAGCCATCAATGGGGAAATACGCAGTATTTT. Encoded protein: CSHQWGNTQYF.

The CDR3 protein is CASRPPTGGTGELFF. CDR3 DNA sequence: TGTGCCAGCAGACCCCCGACAGGGGGAACCGGGGAGCTGTTTTTT. This rearrangement joins TRBV4-2 to TRBJ2-2, with 9 bases identical to TRBD1. CDR3 size: 15 residues. Trimming took 6 bases from V and 5 from J; bases not matched to a gene: 7. Germline CDR1 reads LGHNA; CDR2 reads YNFKEQ.

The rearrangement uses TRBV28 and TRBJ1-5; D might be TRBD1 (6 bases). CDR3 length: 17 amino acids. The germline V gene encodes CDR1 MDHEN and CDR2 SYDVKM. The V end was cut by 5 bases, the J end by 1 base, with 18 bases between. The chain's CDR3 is CASSLTPGQGSNQPQHF. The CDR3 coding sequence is TGTGCCAGCAGTCTAACTCCGGGACAAGGGAGCAATCAGCCCCAGCATTTT.

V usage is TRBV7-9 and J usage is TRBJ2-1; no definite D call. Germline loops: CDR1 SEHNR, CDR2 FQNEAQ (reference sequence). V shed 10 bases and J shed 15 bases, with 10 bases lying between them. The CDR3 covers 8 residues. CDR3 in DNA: TGTGCCACCTCCCCACCGTTCTTC. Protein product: CATSPPFF.